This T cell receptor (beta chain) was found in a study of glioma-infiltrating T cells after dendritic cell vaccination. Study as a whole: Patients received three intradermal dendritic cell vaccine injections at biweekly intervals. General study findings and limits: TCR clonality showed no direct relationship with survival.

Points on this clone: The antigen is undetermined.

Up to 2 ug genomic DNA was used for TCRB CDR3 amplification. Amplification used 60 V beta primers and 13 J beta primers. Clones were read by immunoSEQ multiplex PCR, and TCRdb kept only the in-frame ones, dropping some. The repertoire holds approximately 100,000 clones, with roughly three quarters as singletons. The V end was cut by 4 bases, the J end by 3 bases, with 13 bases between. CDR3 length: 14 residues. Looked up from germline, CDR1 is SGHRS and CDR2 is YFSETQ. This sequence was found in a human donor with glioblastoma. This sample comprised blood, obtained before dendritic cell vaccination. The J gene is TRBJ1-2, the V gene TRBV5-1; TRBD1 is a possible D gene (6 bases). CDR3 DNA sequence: TGCGCCAGCAGCCCCGACAGGTTATACTATGGCTACACCTTC. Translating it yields CASSPDRLYYGYTF. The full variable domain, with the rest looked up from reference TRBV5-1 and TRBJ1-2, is KAGVTQTPRYLIKTRGQQVTLSCSPISGHRSVSWYQQTPGQGLQFLFEYFSETQRNKGNFPGRFSGRQFSNSRSEMNVSTLELGDSALYLCASSPDRLYYGYTFGSGTRLTVV.